This TCR beta chain emerged from a study of cytomegalovirus exposure and HLA in healthy donors. Study results and caveats: Donors were assumed by presence/absence analyses to have roughly uniform sequencing depth.

As for this clone: Its specificity is unknown.

60 Vbeta and 13 Jbeta primers were used in PCR. Clones were read by immunoSEQ multiplex PCR, and TCRdb kept only the in-frame ones, dropping some. This sample has tens of thousands of clones, with roughly 67% found just once. Germline V lookup: CDR1 LGHNA, CDR2 YSLEER. The CDR3 totals 15 residues. J gave up 7 bases and V 0 bases, and 8 bases lay outside the gene matches. This sequence joins TRBV4-3 and TRBJ2-7, with 8 nucleotides matching TRBD2. The sequencing sample was made of PBMCs. The source of this sequence is a woman aged 50 to 60 in good health and CMV-seropositive. CDR3 loop: CASSQEWGGLGEQYF. The CDR3 nucleotides are TGCGCCAGCAGCCAAGAATGGGGGGGACTAGGGGAGCAGTACTTC.